A selection of T cell receptor beta chains follows, all from one sample in a study of blood T cells in healthy people across ages. One entry per CDR3 protein results from TCRdb running MiXCR on the 5' RACE reads. This sample has 1.5 million to 2 million distinct CDR3 sequences; roughly 27% occur once, and the top ten carry 6.5% to 8.5%. Sequenced material: blood. The receptors come from a young woman in good health. Each CDR3 is given with its conserved first and last residue. A D gene is named only where the DNA matches it firmly. Expanded clones are given a class, and other clones once, few, many or no size at all.

NA | NA | TRBJ1-2 | TRBV25-1 | TGTGCCAGCAGTGTAGGACAGTCTCATCATGGCTACACCTTT | CASSVGQSHHGYTF
many | NA | TRBJ2-1 | TRBV5-1 | TGCGCCAGCAGCTTCTCCTCGGGCATGACACCTCTCAATGAGCAGTTCTTC | CASSFSSGMTPLNEQFF
NA | NA | TRBJ1-1 | TRBV7-9 | TGTGCCAGCACCTTATACACTGTAGCTTTCTTT | CASTLYTVAFF
NA | NA | TRBJ2-6 | TRBV7-2 | TGTGCCAGCAGCTTAATTGGCAGGGCCCTCCACTCTGGGGCCAACGTCCTGACTTTC | CASSLIGRALHSGANVLTF
few | NA | TRBJ2-1 | TRBV12-3/TRBV12-4 | TGTGCCAGCAGTTTCGGGACTCCCTCCTACAATGAGCAGTTCTTC | CASSFGTPSYNEQFF
NA | NA | TRBJ1-2 | TRBV5-4 | TGTGCCAGCAGCTGGACGGTAGCCGGCCCGGACTATGGCTACACCTTC | CASSWTVAGPDYGYTF
NA | TRBD1 | TRBJ1-1 | TRBV6-4 | TGTGCCAGCAGTGAAGGGGACAGCACTGAAGCTTTCTTT | CASSEGDSTEAFF
few | NA | TRBJ2-1 | TRBV10-1 | TGCGCCAGCAGTGAGGGGGCTGCGCGGTTCTTC | CASSEGAARFF
NA | NA | TRBJ1-2 | TRBV7-9 | TGTGCCAGCAGATCACAGGGTGTTGGCTACACCTTC | CASRSQGVGYTF
few | NA | TRBJ1-1 | TRBV6-1 | TGTGCCAGCAGTGTCGTAGAAACTGAAGCTTTCTTT | CASSVVETEAFF
NA | NA | TRBJ2-3 | TRBV20-1 | TGCAGTGCTCACGGCAGCACAGATACGCAGTATTTT | CSAHGSTDTQYF
few | NA | TRBJ2-6 | TRBV18 | TGTGCCAGCTCGCCTACTTTTGGCTCTGGGGCCAACGTCCTGACTTTC | CASSPTFGSGANVLTF
few | NA | TRBJ2-7 | TRBV6-1 | TGTGCCAGCAGCCCCAGGCCCATGGGATCCTACGAGCAGTACTTC | CASSPRPMGSYEQYF
NA | TRBD1 | TRBJ2-7 | TRBV5-1 | TGCGCCAGCAGCTTGGATTCGCAGGGGGCGCGCGAGCAGTACTTC | CASSLDSQGAREQYF
many | NA | TRBJ1-2 | TRBV29-1 | TGCAGCGTTCCCTGGGGAGGTTCCTATGGCTACACCTTC | CSVPWGGSYGYTF
NA | NA | TRBJ2-1 | TRBV15 | TGTGCCACCAGCAGAGGTTTGGCAGAAAGCTCCTACAATGAGCAGTTCTTC | CATSRGLAESSYNEQFF
NA | NA | TRBJ2-1 | TRBV12-5 | TGTGCTAGTGGCACGCCTAATACAAGGAACAATGAGCAGTTCTTC | CASGTPNTRNNEQFF
few | TRBD1 | TRBJ2-7 | TRBV18 | TGTGCCAGCTCACCTCGTTTGGGGACAGGGGCCATCTACGAGCAGTACTTC | CASSPRLGTGAIYEQYF
many | TRBD1 | TRBJ2-6 | TRBV12-3/TRBV12-4 | TGTGCCAGCAGTCTCTCGACAGGGGGGAGAGGGGCCAACGTCCTGACTTTC | CASSLSTGGRGANVLTF
few | NA | TRBJ1-2 | TRBV9 | TGTGCCAGCAGCGTAGAGGGGCAGGGTGACTATGGCTACACCTTC | CASSVEGQGDYGYTF
NA | NA | TRBJ2-1 | TRBV11-3 | TGTGCCAGCAGCATACAGGCGGCCGGGCCTAGGAACAATGAGCAGTTCTTC | CASSIQAAGPRNNEQFF
NA | TRBD1 | TRBJ1-5 | TRBV15 | TGTGCCACCAGCAGTGGGACAGACCATATCGGCAATCAGCCCCAGCATTTT | CATSSGTDHIGNQPQHF
NA | TRBD2 | TRBJ2-1 | TRBV20-1 | TGCAGTGCTAGGCCTAGCGGGTGGAATGAGCAGTTCTTC | CSARPSGWNEQFF
few | NA | TRBJ2-6 | TRBV7-2 | TGTGCCAGCAGCAACCTATTTGAAGGGGAGAACTCTGGGGCCAACGTCCTGACTTTC | CASSNLFEGENSGANVLTF
few | NA | TRBJ2-7 | TRBV7-2 | TGTGCCAGCAGCCTCGACCGGGGGTCGGTCGAGCAGTACTTC | CASSLDRGSVEQYF
many | TRBD1 | TRBJ2-7 | TRBV12-3/TRBV12-4 | TGTGCCAGCAGTTCCGGGACAGGGGGGTCTGAGCAGTACTTC | CASSSGTGGSEQYF
few | NA | TRBJ2-1 | TRBV7-8 | TGTGCCAGCAGCGTACGACCGGATATCTACAATGAGCAGTTCTTC | CASSVRPDIYNEQFF
NA | NA | TRBJ1-2 | TRBV4-3 | TGCGCCAGCAGCCAATTGGGCTATGGCTACACCTTC | CASSQLGYGYTF
few | TRBD1 | TRBJ2-7 | TRBV3-1 | TGTGCCAGCAGCCCCCGCCCAGGGGGACAGCAGAAGTCCGAGCAGTACTTC | CASSPRPGGQQKSEQYF
many | TRBD2 | TRBJ2-1 | TRBV7-8 | TGTGCCAGCAGCTTACGGACTAGGGGTGAGCAGTTCTTC | CASSLRTRGEQFF
few | NA | TRBJ2-1 | TRBV9 | TGTGCCAGCAGCGTAGGTTTTAGTTGGGATGAGCAGTTCTTC | CASSVGFSWDEQFF
NA | TRBD1 | TRBJ1-1 | TRBV20-1 | TGCAGTGCTAGAGGGGGACAGGCCAACACTGAAGCTTTCTTT | CSARGGQANTEAFF
NA | NA | TRBJ2-5 | TRBV7-9 | TGTGCCAGCAGCTTTCAAACAGGCGGTGAGACCCAGTACTTC | CASSFQTGGETQYF
many | TRBD2 | TRBJ2-7 | TRBV6-5 | TGTGCCAGCAGTCGTGTAAATAGCGGGAGGTCTGGAGAGCAGTACTTC | CASSRVNSGRSGEQYF
NA | NA | TRBJ2-7 | TRBV7-3 | TGTGCCAGCAGCTTATTGTCAGGGACGAGCTCCTACAATGAGCAGTACTTC | CASSLLSGTSSYNEQYF
NA | NA | TRBJ2-5 | TRBV7-9 | TGTTTCAGCAGCTTAGACACCAAAGAGACCCAGTACTTC | CFSSLDTKETQYF
few | NA | TRBJ2-5 | TRBV7-6 | TGTGCCAGCAGCTTAGCGCTAAGGTTGCAAGAGACCCAGTACTTC | CASSLALRLQETQYF
NA | TRBD1 | TRBJ2-5 | TRBV5-1 | TGCGCCAGCAGCCCGACTACCGGGACAGGGCTAGACACCTCGGCGGAGACCCAGTACTTC | CASSPTTGTGLDTSAETQYF
few | NA | TRBJ1-1 | TRBV29-1 | TGCAGCGCGGGGACGGAGATGAACACTGAAGCTTTCTTT | CSAGTEMNTEAFF
few | NA | TRBJ2-2 | TRBV7-2 | TGTGCCAGCGCCCCTGCGAGGTTACAAAACACCGGGGAGCTGTTTTTT | CASAPARLQNTGELFF
NA | NA | TRBJ1-1 | TRBV2 | TGTGCCAGCAGTGAAGACACTGAAGCTTTCTTT | CASSEDTEAFF
many | TRBD1 | TRBJ2-3 | TRBV29-1 | TGCAGCGTTGACGGGACAGGGGCAGGCACAGATACGCAGTATTTT | CSVDGTGAGTDTQYF
few | NA | TRBJ2-1 | TRBV18 | TGTGCCAGCTCACCAACAAGACACCGCTACAATGAGCAGTTCTTC | CASSPTRHRYNEQFF